This TCR beta chain emerged from a study of cytomegalovirus exposure and HLA in healthy donors. It was with 60 Vbeta and 13 Jbeta primers that the PCR ran. Produced via immunoSEQ multiplex PCR; TCRdb's table is partial and in-frame only. In total, the table holds just over 60,000 clones. Germline CDR1 is ENHRY and CDR2 is SYGVKD. Trimming stripped 6 bases from V and 5 bases from J, with 14 bases between. This CDR3 region has 14 residues. V gene TRBV10-3 combines with J gene TRBJ1-5, with D tentatively TRBD1 (6 bases). Sequencing was performed on PBMCs. The receptor's source is a man aged 30-40 years in good health and CMV-seropositive. The CDR3 region is CAISPQGLDQPQHF. The CDR3 bases are TGTGCCATCAGCCCCCAGGGGTTGGATCAGCCCCAGCATTTT.